The clone carrying this T cell receptor beta chain came up once. The data stem from a study of T cell changes during pregnancy in multiple sclerosis. Sequenced by immunoSEQ multiplex PCR; TCRdb stores in-frame clones only, minus some. The table has 75,000 to 95,000 clones, 91% seen once. The CDR3 loop spans 16 amino acids. Germline V gene data show CDR1 as GTSNPN and CDR2 as SVGIG (reference sequence). Trimming left V 1 base short and J 0 bases short, with 13 bases between. This clonotype originated in a female donor in good health, enrolled as a control in a pregnancy study. The input for sequencing was peripheral blood, taken in the first trimester of pregnancy. The chain carries TRBV30 and TRBJ1-3; D is unclear. CDR3 bases: TGTGCCTGGAGTGACCCCGGGAGTAGCTCTGGAAACACCATATATTTT. Its translation: CAWSDPGSSSGNTIYF.